Following are 26 T cell receptor beta chains from one sample sequenced in a study of shared clonotypes between healthy human individuals. Sequencing used immunoSEQ multiplex PCR; TCRdb keeps in-frame clones, though not all of them. The sample contains some 490,000 clones, about 72% of which appear only once. The sequenced material came from PBMCs. These receptors came from a woman aged 40 to 50 in good health. Some clones in this sample may be carry-over from other donors' samples.

This clone has just a few counts. V gene TRBV23-1 combines with J gene TRBJ1-1, with D unresolved. TRBV23-1 is flagged as an ORF with uncertain function. V lost 7 bases to trimming and J lost 4 bases, with 4 bases between them. The CDR3 is 10 amino acids. The CDR3 sequence: CASTITEAFF. As DNA, the CDR3 is TGCGCCAGCACAATCACTGAAGCTTTCTTT.

This rearrangement joins TRBV6-5 to TRBJ1-2; 7 bases are a match to TRBD1. J was trimmed by 8 bases and V by 5 bases; bases with no gene match: 11. In germline, CDR1 is MNHEY, CDR2 SVGAGI. The CDR3 contains 14 residues. The CDR3 DNA reads as TGTGCCAGCAGTACAAGACAGGGTCGACGGGGCTACACCTTC. This translates into CASSTRQGRRGYTF.

The chain couples TRBV2 to TRBJ1-1, with D possibly being TRBD1 (6 bases). Germline-derived CDR1 and CDR2 are SNHLY and FYNNEI. There are 14 residues in the CDR3. The germline V and J ends were trimmed by 6 bases and 4 bases, with 15 bases remaining between them. CDR3 sequence: CASRVEGGGTEAFF. For the CDR3, the DNA is TGTGCCAGCAGGGTTGAGGGAGGGGGCACTGAAGCTTTCTTT.

The J gene is TRBJ1-1, the V gene TRBV27; unclear D gene. Germline CDR1 is MNHEY and CDR2 is SMNVEV (reference sequence). The CDR3 runs to 15 residues. V was shortened by 5 bases and J by 3 bases, with 16 bases between the two germline ends. The CDR3, as DNA: TGTGCCAGCAGTCCGATAGCGGGTAGTTACACTGAAGCTTTCTTT. Protein product: CASSPIAGSYTEAFF.

V is TRBV6-5 and J is TRBJ2-3, with D tentatively TRBD1 (6 bases). Trimming stripped 6 bases from V and 4 bases from J, with 11 bases between. The CDR3 runs 13 residues. The germline V gene encodes CDR1 MNHEY and CDR2 SVGAGI. The CDR3 reads CASRQGYADTQYF. In DNA form, the CDR3 reads TGTGCCAGCAGACAGGGTTACGCAGATACGCAGTATTTT.

V and J are TRBV29-1 and TRBJ2-5; D remains ambiguous. Trimming took off 7 bases at V and 5 bases at J, with 14 bases between the two ends. This CDR3 has 12 residues. Per germline, CDR1 SQVTM and CDR2 ANQGSEA. In nucleotides, the CDR3 is TGCAGCGGCGGATCTCCCGGGGAGACCCAGTACTTC. This sequence encodes CSGGSPGETQYF. The full variable domain, completed using reference TRBV29-1 and TRBJ2-5, is SAVISQKPSRDICQRGTSLTIQCQVDSQVTMMFWYRQQPGQSLTLIATANQGSEATYESGFVIDKFPISRPNLTFSTLTVSNMSPEDSSIYLCSGGSPGETQYFGPGTRLLVL.

This clone came up a few times. V and J are TRBV7-3 and TRBJ2-3; TRBD2 aligns across 12 bases. From germline, CDR1 is SGHTA and CDR2 FQGTGA. There are 15 residues in the CDR3. V lost 1 base, J lost 5 bases, and 1 base stayed unmatched. The CDR3 nucleotides are TGTGCCAGCAGCTTAATGGGACTAGCGGGAGATACGCAGTATTTT. This codes for CASSLMGLAGDTQYF.

V and J are TRBV7-3 and TRBJ2-1; D may be TRBD2 (5 bases). Germline loops: CDR1 SGHTA, CDR2 FQGTGA. The CDR3 extends over 14 amino acids. Trimming left V 5 bases short and J 5 bases short, with 13 bases between. CDR3 amino acids: CASSPGRVDNEQFF. CDR3 nucleotide sequence: TGTGCCAGCAGCCCCGGGCGGGTGGACAATGAGCAGTTCTTC.

The chain couples TRBV30 to TRBJ2-7; no firm D call. The CDR3 runs 11 residues. Trimming shortened V by 2 bases and J by 3 bases, and 5 bases separated the two germline ends. Germline values: CDR1 GTSNPN, CDR2 SVGIG (reference sequence). Here the CDR3 DNA reads TGTGCCTGGAGTCCGGGCTACGAGCAGTACTTC. Translated, it gives CAWSPGYEQYF.

CDR3 sequence: CASSQREAGGPDTQYF. The CDR3 nucleotides are TGTGCCAGCAGCCAAAGGGAAGCGGGAGGGCCAGATACGCAGTATTTT. The rearrangement links TRBV4-2 to TRBJ2-3; 10 bases match TRBD2. J lost 4 bases, V lost 2 bases, and 6 bases had no gene match. The CDR3 has 16 residues. CDR1 is LGHNA, CDR2 YNFKEQ, per germline.

The J gene is TRBJ2-7, the V gene TRBV10-3; D possibly corresponds to TRBD1 (5 bases). Trimming left V 8 bases short and J 1 base short, with 12 bases between. This CDR3 spans 13 amino acids. CDR1 ENHRY and CDR2 SYGVKD come from the germline V gene. The CDR3 sequence is CAIQGRQSYEQYF. Written as DNA, the CDR3 is TGTGCCATCCAAGGACGACAGTCCTACGAGCAGTACTTC.

The J gene is TRBJ1-5, the V gene TRBV30; D unclear. Germline V gene lookup returns CDR1 GTSNPN and CDR2 SVGIG (reference sequence). V lost 4 bases and J 4 bases, leaving 8 bases between the germline ends. The CDR3 loop spans 12 amino acids. CDR3 sequence reads: CAWNGGNQPQHF. In DNA, the CDR3 is TGTGCCTGGAACGGAGGAAATCAGCCCCAGCATTTT.

The chain has TRBV27 and TRBJ2-1; the match to TRBD2 covers 7 bases. Germline loops: CDR1 MNHEY, CDR2 SMNVEV (reference sequence). V lost 7 bases to trimming and J lost 9 bases; unmatched junction nucleotides: 15. The CDR3 is 15 residues long. The CDR3 loop is CASTQGGRAGSEQFF. The DNA for the CDR3 is TGTGCCAGCACCCAGGGTGGGAGGGCCGGGAGTGAGCAGTTCTTC.

The chain couples TRBV7-8 to TRBJ2-7; a possible D gene is TRBD2 (6 bases). Germline V lookup: CDR1 SGHVS, CDR2 FQNEAQ. The CDR3 spans 12 residues. V was shortened by 1 base and J by 6 bases, with 7 bases between the two germline ends. The CDR3 protein is CASSLGGVEQYF. For the CDR3, the DNA is TGTGCCAGCAGCTTAGGGGGGGTCGAGCAGTACTTC.

The CDR3 DNA reads TGTGCCAGCAGCTTAGTGGGGTGGACCGGAGAAGCTTTCTTT. The encoded protein is CASSLVGWTGEAFF. The J gene is TRBJ1-1, the V gene TRBV7-2; D uncertain. The CDR3 extends over 14 amino acids. With 1 base removed from V and 8 bases from J, the gap between germline ends came to 14 bases. Germline V gene lookup returns CDR1 SGHTA and CDR2 FQGNSA.

The table lists this clone with a count of one. This sequence joins TRBV23-1 and TRBJ1-2; no reliable D call. TRBV23-1 is reported as an ORF; its role is uncertain. Trimming stripped 1 base from V and 6 bases from J, with 24 bases between. The CDR3 sequence is 18 residues long. The CDR3 here is CASSQYPDQLGREDGYTF. The CDR3 DNA reads as TGCGCCAGCAGTCAATATCCGGACCAGCTCGGCCGGGAAGATGGCTACACCTTC.

The chain recombines TRBV1 with TRBJ2-7; the table's D call TRBD2 went unverified against the DNA. TRBV1 constitutes a pseudogene. The CDR3 runs 18 residues. As DNA, the CDR3 is TGCACCAGCAGCCAAGATCCCCCCCTACTAGCGGGGAGATACGAGCAGTACTTC. Translated, it gives CTSSQDPPLLAGRYEQYF.

The chain's CDR3 is CASSSEVLAGVETQYF. The DNA of the CDR3 is TGTGCCAGCAGCTCTGAGGTACTAGCGGGAGTGGAGACCCAGTACTTC. The chain links TRBV11-2 to TRBJ2-5; 11 bases match TRBD2. The CDR3 sequence is 16 residues long. Germline V gives CDR1 SGHAT, CDR2 FQNNGV. V lost 4 bases to trimming and J lost 5 bases; unmatched junction nucleotides: 9.

Comments on this clone: One end of the junction varies from germline; a read error may be responsible. The chain recombines TRBV19 with TRBJ2-1; possible D gene TRBD2, 6 bases. In germline, CDR1 is LNHDA, CDR2 SQIVND (reference sequence). The CDR3 is made up of 15 amino acids. The CDR3: CASSMFGLPYNGQFF. DNA of the CDR3: TGTGCCAGTAGTATGTTCGGACTACCTTACAATGGGCAGTTCTTC.

The V call is TRBV11-3, the J call TRBJ2-2; D might be TRBD1 or TRBD2, each matching 5 bases. The CDR3 contains 16 residues. From germline, CDR1 is SGHNT and CDR2 YENEEA. The V end lost 1 base, the J end lost 2 bases, and 11 bases lay between the germline ends. The chain's CDR3 is CASSLGGGANTGELFF. As DNA, the CDR3 is TGTGCCAGCAGCTTAGGTGGGGGAGCTAACACCGGGGAGCTGTTTTTT. The full variable domain, in which reference TRBV11-3 and TRBJ2-2 provide the parts outside the CDR3, is EAGVVQSPRYKIIEKKQPVAFWCNPISGHNTLYWYLQNLGQGPELLIRYENEEAVDDSQLPKDRFSAERLKGVDSTLKIQPAELGDSAVYLCASSLGGGANTGELFFGEGSRLTVL.

V and J are TRBV9 and TRBJ2-1, with TRBD2 matching over 9 bases. This CDR3 comprises 15 residues. The V segment lost 4 bases and the J segment 3 bases; nucleotides outside the gene matches: 5. Germline V CDR1 and CDR2: SGDLS, YYNGEE. CDR3 bases: TGTGCCAGCAGCTCCCGAGCGGGAGGCTACAATGAGCAGTTCTTC. Amino acids: CASSSRAGGYNEQFF.

CDR3: CASSKTDVPYGYTF. CDR3 in DNA: TGCGCCAGCAGCAAAACGGACGTGCCCTATGGCTACACCTTC. V gene TRBV10-1 combines with J gene TRBJ1-2; D ambiguous. This CDR3 has 14 amino acids. Germline CDR1 is WNHNN and CDR2 is SYGVQD (reference sequence). Trimming took 6 bases from V and 4 from J, leaving 15 bases between them.

The chain links TRBV7-8 to TRBJ2-1; 9 bases align to TRBD1. This CDR3 contains 18 residues. V lost 3 bases and J lost 4; bases outside the gene matches: 13. Germline V gives CDR1 SGHVS, CDR2 FQNEAQ. In DNA, the CDR3 is TGTGCCAGCAGCTTCCGGGGACAGGGAGAAGGGATATACAATGAGCAGTTCTTC. It encodes CASSFRGQGEGIYNEQFF.

The CDR3 DNA reads TGTGCCTGGAACAGGGATGGGGAGACCCAGTACTTC. This gives the protein CAWNRDGETQYF. This chain uses TRBV30 with TRBJ2-5; D perhaps matches TRBD1 (6 bases). CDR3 size: 12 residues. Germline CDR1 and CDR2: GTSNPN and SVGIG (reference sequence). Trimming took off 4 bases at V and 5 bases at J, with 11 bases between the two ends. The variable domain in full, completed from reference TRBV30 and TRBJ2-5, reads SQTIHQWPATLVQPVGSPLSLECTVEGTSNPNLYWYRQAAGRGLQLLFYSVGIGQISSEVPQNLSASRPQDRQFILSSKKLLLSDSGFYLCAWNRDGETQYFGPGTRLLVL.

The rearrangement links TRBV5-1 to TRBJ2-7; perhaps TRBD2 as D (5 bases). Germline V gives CDR1 SGHRS, CDR2 YFSETQ. The CDR3 consists of 15 residues. Trimming shortened V by 4 bases and J by 7 bases, and 21 bases separated the two germline ends. The CDR3 loop reads CASSDPRLGSWEQYF. The CDR3 DNA sequence: TGCGCCAGCAGCGACCCTCGCCTAGGGAGTTGGGAGCAGTACTTC.

A remark on this clone: One end of the junction fails to match germline, which may point to a read error. The V call is TRBV7-7, the J call TRBJ2-5; 9 nucleotides match TRBD2. Germline CDR1 is SSHAT and CDR2 is FNYEAQ (reference sequence). The CDR3 is 16 amino acids. The CDR3 sequence is CASSLGLAGYQETQYF. CDR3 DNA sequence: TGTGCTAGCAGCTTAGGGCTAGCGGGATACCAAGAGACCCAGTACTTC. Using reference TRBV7-7 and TRBJ2-5 for the parts outside the CDR3, the full variable domain is GAGVSQSPRYKVTKRGQDVTLRCDPISSHATLYWYQQALGQGPEFLTYFNYEAQPDKSGLPSDRFSAERPEGSISTLTIQRTEQRDSAMYRCASSLGLAGYQETQYFGPGTRLLVL.